This entry describes one T cell receptor (beta chain). This record comes from a study of neoadjuvant anti-PD-1 for oral cavity cancer. Most PBMC samples had roughly 0.45 ug input DNA in six replicates. TCRdb's copy holds only in-frame clones and misses some; the assay was immunoSEQ multiplex PCR. The repertoire has 35,000 to 50,000 clones, 77% of them found once; the top ten carry 4.8%. Germline lookup yields CDR1 LGHNT and CDR2 FRNRAP. CDR3 length: 17 residues. The V end was cut by 6 bases, the J end by 0 bases, with 18 bases between. Specified time point: after neoadjuvant nivolumab, at surgical resection. Patients had newly diagnosed, untreated stage II-IVA oral cavity squamous cell carcinoma.

The TCR comes from a person between 35 and 79 years old with oral cavity squamous cell carcinoma. The chain has TRBV12-5 and TRBJ1-3; maybe TRBD1 (6 bases). This specimen consisted of PBMCs, obtained after nivolumab (anti-PD-1) treatment. The CDR3 loop reads CASGPPDSSSSGNTIYF. The CDR3 region has the DNA TGTGCTAGTGGCCCTCCGGACAGTTCCAGCTCTGGAAACACCATATATTTT.